Reported below is one T cell receptor beta chain. The data derive from a study of blood T cell repertoires in COVID-19. Study background: Some COVID-19 samples were acute and others convalescent; all came from the United States, Italy and Spain.

Here immunoSEQ multiplex PCR was the method, and the copy in TCRdb shows in-frame clones only, minus some. Here the sample spans 100,000 to 150,000 clones, more than 70% being singletons. Per the germline V gene, CDR1 is SEHNR and CDR2 is FQNEAQ (reference sequence). Trimming took off 4 bases at V and 4 bases at J, with 13 bases between the two ends. CDR3 size: 14 residues. The sample taken for sequencing was peripheral blood. This rearrangement joins TRBV7-9 to TRBJ1-2; tentatively, D is TRBD1 (6 bases). The TCR comes from a woman aged 80 or over with COVID-19, enrolled during active disease. For the CDR3, the DNA is TGTGCCAGCAGCTCTTCGACAGGTGTCTATGGCTACACCTTC. This codes for CASSSSTGVYGYTF.